These 25 T cell receptor beta chains came from one sample sequenced in a study of T cell repertoires in cytomegalovirus infection. TCRdb analysed the reads with MiXCR anew, one entry per CDR3 protein. The table has some 940,000 distinct CDR3 sequences, around 30% seen once. These TCRs' antigens remain unknown. The source was cultured CD8+ T cells from PBMCs, collected from culture after CMV antigen stimulation. The receptor set was obtained from a human donor in good health (CMV status not recorded). Some clones in this sample may be carry-over from other donors' samples.

This clonotype was seen only a few times. The rearrangement uses TRBV28 and TRBJ1-2, with a possible D match to TRBD1 (6 bases). V was trimmed by 4 bases and J by 5 bases, leaving 20 bases between them. Germline assignment: CDR1 MDHEN and CDR2 SYDVKM. There are 16 residues in the CDR3. The CDR3 sequence: CASSSGQSIDGYGYTF. The DNA for the CDR3 is TGTGCCAGCAGTTCCGGACAGTCCATTGATGGGTATGGCTACACCTTC.

J is TRBJ1-1 and V is TRBV5-6, with D perhaps TRBD1 (5 bases). CDR1 and CDR2 (germline): SGHDT, YYEEEE. CDR3 size: 16 residues. With 5 bases removed from V and 0 bases from J, the gap between germline ends came to 17 bases. CDR3 sequence: CASSRERGGVNTEAFF. The CDR3 DNA sequence: TGTGCCAGCAGTCGGGAAAGAGGAGGGGTGAACACTGAAGCTTTCTTT.

Note on this clonotype: The CDR3 does not end in the conserved phenylalanine or tryptophan, so this is likely a read error. The chain combines TRBV19 with TRBJ2-1; D unclear. Germline loops: CDR1 LNHDA, CDR2 SQIVND (reference sequence). Trimming took off 1 base at V and 8 bases at J, with 9 bases between the two ends. The CDR3 is 13 amino acids. CDR3 sequence (DNA): TGTGCCAGTAGTATAGTTCGGAAGGATGAGCAGTTCCTC. Translation: CASSIVRKDEQFL.

This chain joins TRBV4-3 and TRBJ2-2; possible D gene TRBD2, 6 bases. Germline loops: CDR1 LGHNA, CDR2 YSLEER. Trimming cost V 2 bases and J 3 bases, with 13 bases left between them. This CDR3 has 16 amino acids. Written as DNA, the CDR3 is TGCGCCAGCAGCCAAACTAGCTTTTTGGACACCGGGGAGCTGTTTTTT. Translating it yields CASSQTSFLDTGELFF.

This clonotype was picked up many times. V gene TRBV6-6 combines with J gene TRBJ2-7, with D perhaps assigned TRBD1 or TRBD2 (5 bases each). Per the germline V gene, CDR1 is MNHNY and CDR2 is SVGAGI (reference sequence). V was trimmed by 6 bases and J by 2 bases, leaving 11 bases between them. The CDR3 covers 13 residues. In nucleotides, the CDR3 is TGTGCCAGCAGCCCCCGAGGGGCCTACGAGCAGTACTTC. It codes for CASSPRGAYEQYF.

This clonotype was seen a handful of times. The chain has TRBV7-2 and TRBJ2-3; D gene ambiguous. Germline V gene sequence: CDR1 SGHTA, CDR2 FQGNSA. V was shortened by 2 bases and J by 2 bases, with 14 bases between the two germline ends. The CDR3 consists of 16 residues. CDR3 protein: CASSLNTYPSTDTQYF. DNA of the CDR3: TGTGCCAGCAGCTTAAATACGTACCCGTCCACAGATACGCAGTATTTT.

The chain carries TRBV27 and TRBJ2-2; either TRBD1 or TRBD2 may fit D (5 bases each). Trimming removed 3 bases at V and 4 bases at J, with 12 bases between. Per germline, CDR1 MNHEY and CDR2 SMNVEV (reference sequence). This CDR3 contains 15 residues. The CDR3 nucleotides read TGTGCCAGCAGTTTCGCAGGGAGCTCCACCGGGGAGCTGTTTTTT. Its translation is CASSFAGSSTGELFF.

The count of this clonotype is one. V and J are TRBV15 and TRBJ1-1, with D possibly TRBD1 on 6 matching bases. Per the germline V gene, CDR1 is LNHNV and CDR2 is YYDKDF (reference sequence). The CDR3 extends over 15 amino acids. V was trimmed by 3 bases and J by 0 bases, leaving 11 bases between them. The CDR3 reads CATSSLQGVNTEAFF. The CDR3 nucleotides are TGTGCCACCAGCAGCTTACAGGGAGTGAACACTGAAGCTTTCTTT. Variable domain in full (rest from reference TRBV15 and TRBJ1-1): DAMVIQNPRYQVTQFGKPVTLSCSQTLNHNVMYWYQQKSSQAPKLLFHYYDKDFNNEADTPDNFQSRRPNTSFCFLDIRSPGLGDTAMYLCATSSLQGVNTEAFFGQGTRLTVV.

The rearrangement links TRBV2 to TRBJ1-5; perhaps TRBD1 as D (6 bases). The CDR3 totals 14 residues. The germline gives CDR1 SNHLY, CDR2 FYNNEI. Trimming removed 6 bases at V and 1 base at J, with 10 bases between. DNA of the CDR3: TGTGCCAGCAGGGCCAGGGGAAGCAATCAGCCCCAGCATTTT. Translated: CASRARGSNQPQHF. Together with reference TRBV2 and TRBJ1-5, the CDR3 gives the full variable domain: EPEVTQTPSHQVTQMGQEVILRCVPISNHLYFYWYRQILGQKVEFLVSFYNNEISEKSEIFDDQFSVERPDGSNFTLKIRSTKLEDSAMYFCASRARGSNQPQHFGDGTRLSIL.

Only a few counts were recorded for this clonotype. The chain employs TRBV5-1 and TRBJ2-3, with 9 bases that match TRBD1. The germline CDR1 and CDR2 sequences are SGHRS and YFSETQ. The junction had 5 bases not matched to a gene; V was cut back by 0 bases and J by 3 bases. The CDR3 runs to 16 residues. The CDR3 sequence is CASSLAGTGLTDTQYF. The CDR3 DNA follows: TGCGCCAGCAGCTTGGCCGGGACAGGGTTAACAGATACGCAGTATTTT. Full variable domain (remainder filled in from reference TRBV5-1 and TRBJ2-3): KAGVTQTPRYLIKTRGQQVTLSCSPISGHRSVSWYQQTPGQGLQFLFEYFSETQRNKGNFPGRFSGRQFSNSRSEMNVSTLELGDSALYLCASSLAGTGLTDTQYFGPGTRLTVL.

This clonotype was seen a handful of times. The chain links TRBV27 to TRBJ2-3; 7 positions agree with TRBD2. The CDR3 length is 18 residues. J was trimmed by 4 bases and V by 2 bases; bases with no gene match: 15. Germline-derived CDR1 and CDR2 are MNHEY and SMNVEV (reference sequence). In DNA form, the CDR3 reads TGTGCCAGCAGTTTAATTAGCGGGTCTGATTCCCTGGCAGATACGCAGTATTTT. Its translation: CASSLISGSDSLADTQYF.

This clonotype was detected a few times. The J gene is TRBJ1-2, the V gene TRBV7-6; D remains ambiguous. Germline CDR1 SGHVS, CDR2 FNYEAQ. The germline V and J ends were trimmed by 4 bases and 2 bases, with 8 bases remaining between them. The CDR3 is made up of 13 amino acids. The CDR3 loop reads CASSSGPNYGYTF. The CDR3 nucleotides are TGTGCCAGCAGCTCCGGACCCAACTATGGCTACACCTTC.

This clonotype was counted only a few times. This chain connects TRBV4-1 to TRBJ1-2; D not certain. V was clipped by 2 bases and J by 8 bases, with 21 bases between them. Germline assignment: CDR1 MGHRA and CDR2 YSYEKL. The CDR3 contains 16 residues. The CDR3 DNA is TGCGCCAGCAGCCAATTTACCGGGAGTATGATTTACGGCTACACCTTC. Protein sequence: CASSQFTGSMIYGYTF.

The chain recombines TRBV5-6 with TRBJ2-7; the D is unclear. V lost 0 bases to trimming and J lost 5 bases, with 6 bases between them. The CDR3 loop spans 12 amino acids. Germline CDR1 SGHDT, CDR2 YYEEEE. In DNA, the CDR3 is TGTGCCAGCAGCTTGGCCGAGGACGAGCAGTACTTC. It yields the protein CASSLAEDEQYF.

The rearrangement uses TRBV11-2 and TRBJ2-2; TRBD2 might be the D (7 bases). Deletions cut 5 bases from V and 2 bases from J, with 12 bases between. CDR3 length equals 15 residues. In germline, CDR1 is SGHAT, CDR2 FQNNGV. The CDR3 DNA follows: TGTGCCAGCAGCGGGGGGGGGCTAAACACCGGGGAGCTGTTTTTT. Encoded protein: CASSGGGLNTGELFF.

This clonotype was observed a few times. The CDR3 nucleotides read TGTGTCGCGACAGGGTCCACCGGGGAGCTGTTTTTT. This gives the protein CVATGSTGELFF. This chain connects TRBV7-9 to TRBJ2-2; 7 bases map to TRBD1. Germline V gene sequence: CDR1 SEHNR, CDR2 FQNEAQ (reference sequence). The CDR3 spans 12 residues.

CDR3 sequence: CASSFLLTSYNSPLHF. In DNA form, the CDR3 reads TGTGCCAGCAGTTTTCTTTTAACCTCCTATAATTCACCCCTCCACTTT. The chain links TRBV12-3 or TRBV12-4 to TRBJ1-6, with no clear D. CDR3 length equals 16 residues. The ends were cut back, 3 bases at V and 0 bases at J, with 9 bases in the middle.

There are many counts of this clonotype. The V gene is TRBV6-2 or TRBV6-3, the J gene TRBJ2-1; a possible D gene is TRBD2 (5 bases). The CDR3 contains 13 residues. V shed 9 bases and J shed 1 base, with 10 bases lying between them. CDR1 is MNHEY and CDR2 is SVGEGT in the germline V gene. The DNA for the CDR3 is TGTGCCAGTGGACTGTTGTCCTACAATGAGCAGTTCTTC. Translation: CASGLLSYNEQFF.

This rearrangement joins TRBV7-4 to TRBJ2-5; possibly TRBD1 for D (5 bases). This CDR3 region has 15 residues. CDR1 SGHVT and CDR2 SQSDAQ come from the germline V gene. Trimming cost V 6 bases and J 1 base, with 15 bases left between them. The CDR3 reads CASREQVISQETQYF. The CDR3 coding sequence is TGTGCCAGCAGGGAACAGGTGATCAGCCAAGAGACCCAGTACTTC.

This clonotype appeared a few times. The chain recombines TRBV4-3 with TRBJ2-5; 8 bases are shared with TRBD1. Germline V gives CDR1 LGHNA, CDR2 YSLEER. This CDR3 is 14 amino acids long. Trimming cost V 3 bases and J 4 bases; bases outside gene matches: 4. The chain's CDR3 is CASSQRQGRETQYF. The CDR3 DNA sequence: TGCGCCAGCAGCCAGAGACAGGGGAGAGAGACCCAGTACTTC.

In its sample, this clonotype was seen a few times. The chain employs TRBV4-1 and TRBJ1-1; the D is unclear. CDR1 is MGHRA, CDR2 YSYEKL, per germline. With 2 bases removed from V and 1 base from J, the gap between germline ends came to 8 bases. The CDR3 loop spans 14 amino acids. CDR3: CASSQKQRNTEAFF. The CDR3 DNA follows: TGCGCCAGCAGCCAAAAACAGAGGAACACTGAAGCTTTCTTT.

The chain uses TRBV4-2 and TRBJ2-7, with 10 bases that match TRBD1. J was trimmed by 4 bases and V by 7 bases; bases with no gene match: 7. CDR3 length: 14 amino acids. Germline V CDR1 and CDR2: LGHNA, YNFKEQ. The CDR3 nucleotides read TGTGCCAGCAACTCTAAGGGACAGGGGTACGAGCAGTACGTC. It codes for CASNSKGQGYEQYV.

J is TRBJ2-5 and V is TRBV12-3 or TRBV12-4; D remains ambiguous. The CDR3 spans 15 residues. Trimming stripped 5 bases from V and 5 bases from J, with 18 bases between. CDR3 DNA sequence: TGTGCCAGCAGTAGGAAGCTTGGCCTGGAGGAGACCCAGTACTTC. As protein: CASSRKLGLEETQYF.

The chain couples TRBV27 to TRBJ1-2, with D unresolved. Trimming removed 3 bases at V and 4 bases at J, with 12 bases between. Germline values: CDR1 MNHEY, CDR2 SMNVEV (reference sequence). This CDR3 spans 14 amino acids. CDR3 nucleotide sequence: TGTGCCAGCAGTTTTGGCGGCGGTGGCTATGGCTACACCTTC. Its protein is CASSFGGGGYGYTF.

About this clonotype itself: A much larger clone lies a single base off, so this may be a read error. This chain links TRBV7-6 with TRBJ2-5; D is possibly TRBD1 or TRBD2 (6 bases each). Deletions cut 5 bases from V and 5 bases from J, with 21 bases between. The germline V gene encodes CDR1 SGHVS and CDR2 FNYEAQ. The length of the CDR3 is 16 residues. The CDR3 spells CASSPLGTWGAETQYF. The CDR3 DNA follows: TGTGCCAGCAGCCCATTGGGGACCTGGGGGGCTGAGACCCAGTACTTC.